This T cell receptor (beta chain) was profiled in a study of vaccination effects on CD4 cells after COVID-19. Clones were read by immunoSEQ multiplex PCR, and TCRdb kept only the in-frame ones, dropping some. The repertoire includes 40,000 to 55,000 clones, less than 85% of them detected once, and about 3.7% sits in the top ten. The germline V and J ends were trimmed by 6 bases and 5 bases, with 16 bases remaining between them. Per germline, CDR1 KGHDR and CDR2 SFDVKD. CDR3 length equals 14 residues. Notes on this clone: The antigen is undetermined.

CD4+ T cells were isolated after approximately 10 days of culture. According to PCR results, the person was infected with SARS-CoV-2 between March and December 2020. The participants, recipients of two vaccine doses, got either BNT162b2 or mRNA-1273. Half-medium exchanges with IL-2 medium took place on days 3 and 7. General observations from the study: Sampling in the study covered few convalescent patients and included no early post-infection timepoints.

This TCR was recovered from a human donor who had a prior SARS-CoV-2 infection. The rearrangement uses TRBV24-1 and TRBJ2-7; D is perhaps TRBD1 (5 bases). Sample: CD4+ T cells from PBMCs cultured without peptide, taken after COVID-19 vaccination. The CDR3 protein is CATSSSAGWNEQYF. In DNA, the CDR3 is TGTGCCACCAGTAGTTCTGCAGGGTGGAACGAGCAGTACTTC.